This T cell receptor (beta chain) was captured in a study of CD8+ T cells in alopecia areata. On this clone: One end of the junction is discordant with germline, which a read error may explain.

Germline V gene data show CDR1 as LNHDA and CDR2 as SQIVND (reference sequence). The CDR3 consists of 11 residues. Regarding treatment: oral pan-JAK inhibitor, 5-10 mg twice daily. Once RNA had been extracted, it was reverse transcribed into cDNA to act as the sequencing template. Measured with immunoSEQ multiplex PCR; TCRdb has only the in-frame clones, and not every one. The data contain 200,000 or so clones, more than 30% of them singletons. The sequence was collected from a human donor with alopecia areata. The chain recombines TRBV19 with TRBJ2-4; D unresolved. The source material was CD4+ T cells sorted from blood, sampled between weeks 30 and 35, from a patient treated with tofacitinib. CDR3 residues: CASSLEDIQYF. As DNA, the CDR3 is TGTGCCAGTAGTTTAGAGGACATTCAGTACTTC.